This T cell receptor (beta chain) is drawn from a study of blood T cell repertoires in COVID-19. Whole-study context: Samples of COVID-19 (acute and convalescent) were obtained from the United States, Italy and Spain. In each case, the material was cDNA or gDNA derived from T cells, B-cell-depleted T cells, or PBMCs.

As originally analysed: For nucleated cells, counts were estimated from reference gene primer amplification. Some clones are missing from TCRdb's copy, which holds only in-frame ones; the method was immunoSEQ multiplex PCR. V and J calls and clone size follow that table, whereas D and trimming were derived from the DNA. The sample yields around 700,000 clones, just under 90% seen once. This CDR3 contains 14 residues. V trimming: 3 bases; J trimming: 5 bases; junction bases outside the gene matches: 6. CDR1 MGHRA and CDR2 YSYEKL come from the germline V gene. This clone has only one observation. This clonotype originated in a woman younger than 30 with acute or convalescent COVID-19. Sequenced material: peripheral blood. The V gene is TRBV4-1, the J gene TRBJ1-1; 7 bases are a match to TRBD1. In DNA, the CDR3 is TGCGCCAGCAGCCAGGGGTCAGGGGGAACTGAAGCTTTCTTT. Protein product: CASSQGSGGTEAFF.